These 26 T cell receptor beta chains originate from one sample sequenced in a study of T cell responses to AZD1222 COVID-19 vaccine. The data were produced by immunoSEQ multiplex PCR, yet TCRdb's version contains in-frame clones alone and is incomplete. The table shows over 150,000 clones, with 85% to 95% occurring only once. This specimen consisted of peripheral blood, obtained 28 days after the second AZD1222 dose. The source of these receptors is an adult who received the AZD1222 COVID-19 vaccine.

The V gene is TRBV6-2 or TRBV6-3, the J gene TRBJ1-1; D is unresolved. The CDR3 sequence is 13 residues long. V shed 6 bases and J shed 0 bases, with 8 bases lying between them. Germline V CDR1 and CDR2: MNHEY, SVGEGT. The CDR3: CASSRQMNTEAFF. The CDR3 region has the DNA TGTGCCAGCAGCCGTCAAATGAACACTGAAGCTTTCTTT.

Here the CDR3 reads CASSQDWGYQETQYF. Here the CDR3 DNA reads TGTGCCAGCAGCCAAGACTGGGGGTACCAAGAGACCCAGTACTTC. The chain employs TRBV9 and TRBJ2-5, with D perhaps matching TRBD1 or TRBD2 (5 bases each). The germline V gene has CDR1 SGDLS and CDR2 YYNGEE. V lost 4 bases and J lost 0, with 13 bases in between. The CDR3 extends over 15 amino acids.

V is TRBV7-9 and J is TRBJ1-6; D possibly corresponds to TRBD1 (5 bases). The germline V gene encodes CDR1 SEHNR and CDR2 FQNEAQ (reference sequence). The CDR3 is 14 residues long. Trimming left V 8 bases short and J 7 bases short, with 15 bases between. CDR3 region: CASSTTGYNSPLHF. The DNA for the CDR3 is TGTGCCAGCTCCACAACAGGTTACAATTCACCCCTCCACTTT.

This clone is a singleton in its sample. The chain has TRBV7-2 and TRBJ1-1; 9 bases fit TRBD1. The CDR3 runs to 15 residues. V was pared by 5 bases and J by 10 bases, with 14 bases of the junction left unmatched. The germline V gene encodes CDR1 SGHTA and CDR2 FQGNSA. DNA for the CDR3: TGTGCCAGCAGCCTGGCCCTACAGGGGGCGGGTTTAGCTTTCTTT. Amino acid sequence: CASSLALQGAGLAFF. The full variable domain, its missing parts supplied by reference TRBV7-2 and TRBJ1-1, is GAGVSQSPSNKVTEKGKDVELRCDPISGHTALYWYRQSLGQGLEFLIYFQGNSAPDKSGLPSDRFSAERTGGSVSTLTIQRTQQEDSAVYLCASSLALQGAGLAFFGQGTRLTVV.

This CDR3 reads CASSVLGRGDTEAFF. Written as DNA, the CDR3 is TGTGCCAGCAGTGTGTTGGGCCGGGGGGACACTGAAGCTTTCTTT. The rearrangement links TRBV2 to TRBJ1-1; D is perhaps TRBD1 (5 bases). V was pared by 4 bases and J by 3 bases, with 15 bases between. CDR1 and CDR2 (germline): SNHLY, FYNNEI. This CDR3 comprises 15 residues. The variable domain in full, completed from reference TRBV2 and TRBJ1-1, reads EPEVTQTPSHQVTQMGQEVILRCVPISNHLYFYWYRQILGQKVEFLVSFYNNEISEKSEIFDDQFSVERPDGSNFTLKIRSTKLEDSAMYFCASSVLGRGDTEAFFGQGTRLTVV.

The chain combines TRBV15 with TRBJ1-3; maybe TRBD1 (5 bases). This CDR3 is built from 15 residues. Looked up from germline, CDR1 is LNHNV and CDR2 is YYDKDF (reference sequence). Trimming shortened V by 0 bases and J by 4 bases, and 10 bases separated the two germline ends. Here the CDR3 DNA reads TGTGCCACCAGCAGAGATCCCGGGGGAGGAAACACCATATATTTT. Translation gives CATSRDPGGGNTIYF.

The rearrangement links TRBV27 to TRBJ1-2; the match to TRBD1 covers 11 bases. Per the germline V gene, CDR1 is MNHEY and CDR2 is SMNVEV (reference sequence). V lost 3 bases and J lost 6; bases outside the gene matches: 9. This CDR3 spans 16 amino acids. CDR3 DNA: TGTGCCAGCAGTTTCTCCGGGACAGGGGGTTCCGATGGCTACACCTTC. Translating gives CASSFSGTGGSDGYTF.

V gene TRBV28 combines with J gene TRBJ1-1; D is possibly TRBD1 (6 bases). The ends were cut back, 5 bases at V and 7 bases at J, with 8 bases in the middle. Germline V lookup: CDR1 MDHEN, CDR2 SYDVKM. The CDR3 contains 11 residues. The CDR3 coding sequence is TGTGCCAGCAGTACAGGGTTTGAAGCTTTCTTT. It encodes CASSTGFEAFF.

J is TRBJ2-5 and V is TRBV6-2 or TRBV6-3; 12 nucleotides agree with TRBD2. V trimming: 6 bases; J trimming: 6 bases; junction bases outside the gene matches: 11. This CDR3 contains 16 residues. Per germline, CDR1 MNHEY and CDR2 SVGEGT. CDR3 bases: TGTGCCAGCAGCCACCTCGCCACTAGCGGGAGGAAGACCCAGTACTTC. Translated, it gives CASSHLATSGRKTQYF.

This sequence joins TRBV23-1 and TRBJ1-3; D gene uncertain. TRBV23-1 is given ORF status, its function remaining uncertain. Trimming cost V 9 bases and J 6 bases, with 12 bases left between them. This CDR3 spans 12 amino acids. DNA for the CDR3: TGCGCCAGGAGGCAAGTCCCAAACACCATATATTTT. Amino acids: CARRQVPNTIYF.

Regarding this clone: This sample includes further DNA sequences coding for the same CDR3. The chain employs TRBV18 and TRBJ1-1; D not resolved. This CDR3 spans 14 amino acids. The V gene lost 3 bases and the J gene lost 0 bases, with 8 bases spanning the gap. Germline lookup yields CDR1 KGHSH and CDR2 LQKENI. The CDR3 DNA is TGTGCCAGCTCACCGAGCGGCATGAACACTGAAGCTTTCTTT. It specifies CASSPSGMNTEAFF.

The CDR3 DNA is TGTGCCATCACCGCATCAGGGGAGAATTCACCCCTCCACTTT. It translates to CAITASGENSPLHF. This sequence joins TRBV10-3 and TRBJ1-6; a possible D gene is TRBD1 (6 bases). Germline V lookup: CDR1 ENHRY, CDR2 SYGVKD. This CDR3 comprises 14 residues. The V end lost 7 bases, the J end lost 7 bases, and 14 bases lay between the germline ends.

The chain uses TRBV7-3 and TRBJ2-3, with D possibly TRBD2 on 5 matching bases. V lost 4 bases and J 0 bases, leaving 8 bases between the germline ends. Per the germline V gene, CDR1 is SGHTA and CDR2 is FQGTGA. This CDR3 spans 14 amino acids. In DNA, the CDR3 is TGTGCCAGCAGCTGGGAGCGGAGCACAGATACGCAGTATTTT. This codes for CASSWERSTDTQYF.

The rearrangement links TRBV5-1 to TRBJ2-7; perhaps TRBD2 as D (6 bases). The CDR3 loop spans 16 amino acids. The germline V gene has CDR1 SGHRS and CDR2 YFSETQ. V lost 0 bases and J lost 4, with 17 bases in between. CDR3: CASSLGERGGGYEQYF. The CDR3, as DNA: TGCGCCAGCAGCTTGGGGGAGAGGGGAGGAGGGTACGAGCAGTACTTC.

This clone was detected only once. V is TRBV19 and J is TRBJ2-7; 7 bases fit TRBD1. Trimming at V came to 6 bases and at J to 4 bases, leaving 9 bases not matched to a gene. The length of the CDR3 is 14 residues. Per germline, CDR1 LNHDA and CDR2 SQIVND (reference sequence). The CDR3 DNA follows: TGTGCCAGTAGAGACAAGACAGGGCCGTACGAGCAGTACTTC. The encoded protein is CASRDKTGPYEQYF. Complete variable domain (other parts from reference TRBV19 and TRBJ2-7): DGGITQSPKYLFRKEGQNVTLSCEQNLNHDAMYWYRQDPGQGLRLIYYSQIVNDFQKGDIAEGYSVSREKKESFPLTVTSAQKNPTAFYLCASRDKTGPYEQYFGPGTRLTVT.

V gene TRBV19 combines with J gene TRBJ1-3; 8 nucleotides match TRBD1. The CDR3 is 18 residues long. With V trimmed by 7 bases and J by 4 bases, 18 bases remained unmatched. Per germline, CDR1 LNHDA and CDR2 SQIVND (reference sequence). CDR3 sequence: CASKIFGAGGRSGNTIYF. The CDR3 DNA reads as TGTGCCAGTAAGATCTTCGGGGCAGGGGGCCGATCCGGAAACACCATATATTTT.

The chain has TRBV6-1 and TRBJ1-5; D unresolved. Trimming removed 2 bases at V and 0 bases at J, with 8 bases between. CDR1 and CDR2 (germline): MNHNS, SASEGT. The CDR3 covers 15 residues. Here the CDR3 reads CASSEFMSSNQPQHF. CDR3 nucleotide sequence: TGTGCCAGCAGTGAATTTATGAGTAGCAATCAGCCCCAGCATTTT.

V is TRBV7-3 and J is TRBJ2-1; 9 bases map to TRBD2. This CDR3 has 12 amino acids. Germline V lookup: CDR1 SGHTA, CDR2 FQGTGA. V lost 0 bases and J lost 15; bases outside the gene matches: 3. The CDR3 DNA is TGTGCCAGCAGCTTAACCGGGACTAGCTTGTTCTTC. Protein sequence: CASSLTGTSLFF. Together with reference TRBV7-3 and TRBJ2-1, the CDR3 gives the full variable domain: GAGVSQTPSNKVTEKGKYVELRCDPISGHTALYWYRQSLGQGPEFLIYFQGTGAADDSGLPNDRFFAVRPEGSVSTLKIQRTERGDSAVYLCASSLTGTSLFFGPGTRLTVL.

This clone has only a few counts. V and J are TRBV7-8 and TRBJ1-1; D may be TRBD1 (6 bases). The germline CDR1 and CDR2 sequences are SGHVS and FQNEAQ. V was clipped by 2 bases and J by 7 bases, with 11 bases between them. This CDR3 contains 13 residues. The CDR3 loop is CASSLSGVIEAFF. The CDR3, as DNA: TGTGCCAGCAGCTTATCAGGGGTTATTGAAGCTTTCTTT.

The V call is TRBV29-1, the J call TRBJ1-3; D call uncertain. The CDR3 contains 13 residues. V was trimmed by 3 bases and J by 0 bases, leaving 6 bases between them. The germline CDR1 and CDR2 sequences are SQVTM and ANQGSEA. CDR3 bases: TGCAGCGTTGAGGCGAACTCTGGAAACACCATATATTTT. It codes for CSVEANSGNTIYF.

The chain joins TRBV5-6 to TRBJ1-5; no reliable D call. This CDR3 is built from 14 residues. V shed 1 base and J shed 0 bases, with 5 bases lying between them. Per the germline V gene, CDR1 is SGHDT and CDR2 is YYEEEE. CDR3: CASSLWGSNQPQHF. The CDR3 DNA reads as TGTGCCAGCAGCTTGTGGGGTAGCAATCAGCCCCAGCATTTT.

The rearrangement links TRBV19 to TRBJ1-5; no firm D call. Germline CDR1 is LNHDA and CDR2 is SQIVND (reference sequence). The CDR3 is made up of 10 amino acids. The V end lost 8 bases, the J end lost 5 bases, and 4 bases lay between the germline ends. DNA of the CDR3: TGTGCCAGTCTTCATCAGCCCCAGCATTTT. The encoded protein is CASLHQPQHF.

This chain joins TRBV19 and TRBJ1-5, with D unresolved. This CDR3 has 14 residues. Trimming removed 4 bases at V and 6 bases at J, with 13 bases between. Germline CDR1 LNHDA, CDR2 SQIVND (reference sequence). In nucleotides, the CDR3 is TGTGCCAGTAGTAGCATGACCCCAAGTCAGCCCCAGCATTTT. Amino acids: CASSSMTPSQPQHF.

V and J are TRBV6-5 and TRBJ1-4; D is ambiguous. This CDR3 is 16 amino acids long. Germline V lookup: CDR1 MNHEY, CDR2 SVGAGI. The germline V and J ends were trimmed by 0 bases and 2 bases, with 10 bases remaining between them. In DNA, the CDR3 is TGTGCCAGCAGTTACTCGATTTCCTGGACTAATGAAAAACTGTTTTTT. Translation gives CASSYSISWTNEKLFF.

This rearrangement joins TRBV7-9 to TRBJ1-1; D remains ambiguous. V dropped 4 bases and J dropped 5 bases, with 11 bases sitting between them. CDR1 is SEHNR, CDR2 FQNEAQ, per germline (reference sequence). This CDR3 region has 13 residues. The CDR3 is CASSSVDGTEAFF. CDR3 in DNA: TGTGCCAGCAGCTCCGTGGACGGGACTGAAGCTTTCTTT.

The rearrangement uses TRBV4-3 and TRBJ1-3, with D uncertain. Trimming took 1 base from V and 2 from J, leaving 6 bases between them. The CDR3 has 14 residues. Germline assignment: CDR1 LGHNA and CDR2 YSLEER. The DNA of the CDR3 is TGCGCCAGCAGCCAAGGCACAGCTGGAAACACCATATATTTT. Protein sequence: CASSQGTAGNTIYF.